This T cell receptor beta chain was identified in a study of cytomegalovirus exposure and HLA in healthy donors. V shed 5 bases and J 8 bases; nucleotides not matched to a gene: 4. CDR3 length: 14 residues. The germline CDR1 and CDR2 sequences are LNHDA and SQIVND (reference sequence). PCR involved 60 Vbeta and 13 Jbeta primers. The table came from immunoSEQ multiplex PCR; TCRdb's copy has only in-frame clones and leaves some out. The repertoire holds roughly 160,000 clones, with roughly 82% as singletons. V gene TRBV19 combines with J gene TRBJ1-4; 11 bases match TRBD1. Source material: PBMCs. The origin of this receptor is a man aged 45-65 years in good health and CMV-seropositive. Here the CDR3 reads CASSSGQGGEKLFF. DNA of the CDR3: TGTGCCAGTAGTTCGGGACAGGGGGGCGAAAAACTGTTTTTT.